The clone carrying this T cell receptor beta chain was observed a handful of times. RNA transcripts were the template for amplifying TCR beta CDR3 regions. The HTBI primer set served for first-round RT-PCR of the TCR CDR3. One entry per CDR3 protein, called by TCRdb with MiXCR from the multiplex PCR reads. There are roughly 400,000 distinct CDR3 sequences in the sample; over 13% occur only once, and 25% to 30% lies in the top ten. The sample comes from a study of T cells in Graves' hyperthyroidism and ophthalmopathy. The V end lost 10 bases, the J end lost 2 bases, and 13 bases lay between the germline ends. The CDR3 length is 13 residues.

The sample was blood. This TCR was sampled from a man in his forties or fifties with Graves' ophthalmopathy. The V gene is TRBV12-3 or TRBV12-4, the J gene TRBJ2-3; no firm D call. The CDR3 spells CAIGRVFTDTQYF. The CDR3 nucleotides are TGTGCCATTGGAAGGGTCTTCACAGATACGCAGTATTTT.